Following are 15 T cell receptor beta chains from one sample sequenced in a study of T cells in women clearing cervical HPV infection (dated by TCRdb to about 2018). The library was made by the immunoSEQ multiplex PCR assay. This is the immuneACCESS table as TCRdb keeps it, with only in-frame sequences that have V and J called. A part of the clones is gone; compared with another copy, unresolved V genes explain less than half, and the rest is unexplained. The sample's table covers around 30,000 clones. About 16% of the sample lies in the top ten. The sequencing input was blood buffy coat. These receptors were taken from a woman between 18 and 69 years old with a cervical HPV16 infection that either progressed to CIN3+ or cleared (not recorded which).

Concerning this clone: The read ends 3 residues shy of where the CDR3 ends; the end is completed using the germline J gene. The V gene is TRBV19, the J gene TRBJ1-2, with 8 bases fitting TRBD1. V shed 0 bases, J shed 6 bases, and the junction held 0 bases outside the gene matches. The CDR3 length is 13 residues. Germline V gene lookup returns CDR1 LNHDA and CDR2 SQIVND (reference sequence). The CDR3 bases that were read are TGTGCCAGTAGTATAGAGGGACAGGATGGC. It codes for CASSIEGQDG. Given in full, the CDR3 is CASSIEGQDGYTF.

A note on this clone: The CDR3 is cut off 3 residues early in the read; its end comes from the germline J gene. J is TRBJ2-3 and V is TRBV20-1, with D possibly TRBD2 on 5 matching bases. The V end was cut by 4 bases, the J end by 0 bases, with 14 bases between. The CDR3 contains 15 residues. Germline CDR1 and CDR2: DFQATT and SNEGSKA (reference sequence). The covered CDR3 bases are TGCAGTGCTACGCGCAACCGCGGGAGCACAGATACG. It codes for CSATRNRGSTDT. The full CDR3 protein reads CSATRNRGSTDTQYF.

Regarding this clone: The read ends 3 residues before the CDR3 terminus; that terminus is restored from the germline J gene. The same CDR3 arises from other DNA sequences in this sample as well. The chain uses TRBV18 and TRBJ1-2; D is unclear. This CDR3 spans 14 amino acids. Germline assignment: CDR1 KGHSH and CDR2 LQKENI. CDR3 protein: CASSPSTSSNDYTF. The sequenced CDR3 bases are TGTGCCAGCTCACCCTCGACTAGTTCCAATGAC.

The CDR3 here is CSAEVAGGPVGNEQFF. The part of the CDR3 DNA that was read is TGCAGTGCTGAGGTAGCGGGGGGGCCGGTTGGCAATGAG. The chain recombines TRBV20-1 with TRBJ2-1; 11 bases are a match to TRBD2. The CDR3 end lies 3 residues beyond the end of the read and is filled in from the germline J gene. Germline values: CDR1 DFQATT, CDR2 SNEGSKA (reference sequence). The ends lost 5 bases at V and 6 bases at J; junction bases unmatched: 12. The CDR3 loop spans 16 amino acids.

Worth noting for this clone: The observed sequence ends 3 residues before the CDR3 terminus, with the missing tail filled in from the germline J gene. This rearrangement joins TRBV5-1 to TRBJ2-3; 15 bases are shared with TRBD2. V gave up 2 bases and J gave up 4 bases; unmatched junction bases: 2. Germline V CDR1 and CDR2: SGHRS, YFSETQ. CDR3 length: 16 residues. The CDR3 sequence: CASSLRTSGGADTQYF. The DNA read from the CDR3 is TGCGCCAGCAGCTTACGGACTAGCGGGGGGGCAGATACG.

To note about this clone: The read ends 3 residues before the CDR3 terminus; that terminus is restored from the germline J gene. Other DNA sequences in this sample translate to the same CDR3. The chain joins TRBV20-1 to TRBJ1-3, with TRBD1 matching over 11 bases. The V gene's germline CDR1 is DFQATT and CDR2 SNEGSKA (reference sequence). The CDR3 covers 15 residues. With V trimmed by 5 bases and J by 0 bases, 3 bases remained unmatched. The CDR3 here is CSARDRGSSGNTIYF. The CDR3 DNA, read in part, is TGCAGTGCTCGGGACAGGGGGAGCTCTGGAAACACC.

As concerns this clone: Read sequence stops 3 residues before the CDR3 end, and the germline J gene provides the missing end. This sequence joins TRBV7-2 and TRBJ1-5, with 10 nucleotides matching TRBD1. Per germline, CDR1 SGHTA and CDR2 FQGNSA. V shed 6 bases, J shed 6 bases, and the junction held 8 bases outside the gene matches. The CDR3 is made up of 15 amino acids. The CDR3 sequence: CASSLGQGVAQPQHF. The part of the CDR3 DNA that was read is TGTGCCAGCAGTCTCGGACAGGGGGTTGCTCAGCCC. The full variable domain, completed using reference TRBV7-2 and TRBJ1-5, is GAGVSQSPSNKVTEKGKDVELRCDPISGHTALYWYRQSLGQGLEFLIYFQGNSAPDKSGLPSDRFSAERTGGSVSTLTIQRTQQEDSAVYLCASSLGQGVAQPQHFGDGTRLSIL.

With regard to this clone: The missing CDR3 end, 3 residues past where the read stops, is filled in from the germline J gene. This chain connects TRBV5-6 to TRBJ2-5, with D possibly being TRBD1 or TRBD2 (5 bases each). CDR3 size: 14 residues. Germline CDR1 and CDR2: SGHDT and YYEEEE. V was clipped by 4 bases and J by 5 bases, with 15 bases between them. CDR3 sequence: CASSSMTEGETQYF. The part of the CDR3 DNA that was read is TGTGCCAGCAGCAGCATGACTGAGGGGGAGACC.

In regard to this clone: The read falls 3 residues short of the CDR3 end, and the missing part is taken from the germline J gene. The chain couples TRBV7-2 to TRBJ1-5; D is unclear. This CDR3 spans 15 amino acids. The V gene's germline CDR1 is SGHTA and CDR2 FQGNSA. Trimming pared 1 base from V and 4 bases from J, leaving 11 bases between. The CDR3 loop reads CASSLVGFWNQPQHF. The CDR3 bases that were read are TGTGCCAGCAGCTTAGTTGGCTTTTGGAATCAGCCC.

About this clone: From the germline J gene comes the end of the CDR3, since the read stops 3 residues before it. The chain recombines TRBV7-9 with TRBJ2-3; TRBD2 matches at 11 bases. Germline V gene lookup returns CDR1 SEHNR and CDR2 FQNEAQ (reference sequence). CDR3 length: 15 residues. The CDR3 loop is CASSPLLAGEETQYF. The covered CDR3 bases are TGTGCCAGCAGCCCCTTACTAGCGGGGGAAGAGACG. Based on the CDR3 plus reference TRBV7-9 and TRBJ2-3, the full variable domain is DTGVSQNPRHKITKRGQNVTFRCDPISEHNRLYWYRQTLGQGPEFLTYFQNEAQLEKSRLLSDRFSAERPKGSFSTLEIQRTEQGDSAMYLCASSPLLAGEETQYFGPGTRLTVL.

Points on this clone: With the read ending 3 residues before the CDR3 end, the germline J gene is used to fill in that end. The chain uses TRBV19 and TRBJ1-5; D might be TRBD1 (5 bases). Germline CDR1 and CDR2: LNHDA and SQIVND (reference sequence). V was shortened by 2 bases and J by 9 bases, with 11 bases between the two germline ends. CDR3 length: 13 amino acids. CDR3 DNA (partial): TGTGCCAGTAGTATATTGGGGGGACGGCCC. Amino acids: CASSILGGRP. The full CDR3 protein reads CASSILGGRPQHF.

About this clone: From the germline J gene comes the end of the CDR3, since the read stops 3 residues before it. The V and J genes are TRBV14 and TRBJ2-2; 13 nucleotides match TRBD2. V trimming: 4 bases; J trimming: 5 bases; junction bases outside the gene matches: 4. The CDR3 extends over 16 amino acids. Germline V gene data show CDR1 as SGHDN and CDR2 as FVKESK. Incomplete CDR3 DNA: TGTGCCAGCAGCCGTCGACTAGCGGGAGGAACCGGGGAG. It yields the protein CASSRRLAGGTGE. The whole CDR3 reads CASSRRLAGGTGELFF. Filled out from reference TRBV14 and TRBJ2-2, the complete variable domain reads EAGVTQFPSHSVIEKGQTVTLRCDPISGHDNLYWYRRVMGKEIKFLLHFVKESKQDESGMPNNRFLAERTGGTYSTLKVQPAELEDSGVYFCASSRRLAGGTGELFFGEGSRLTVL.

As regards this clone: The CDR3 end lies 3 residues beyond the end of the read and is filled in from the germline J gene. The gene calls are TRBV28 and TRBJ1-4; 7 bases match TRBD1. There are 17 residues in the CDR3. Trimming at V came to 4 bases and at J to 0 bases, leaving 8 bases not matched to a gene. Germline-derived CDR1 and CDR2 are MDHEN and SYDVKM. Partial CDR3 DNA: TGTGCCAGCAGTTCCCCCCGGGACAGTGCAACTAATGAAAAA. Residues: CASSSPRDSATNEK. The CDR3 as a whole reads CASSSPRDSATNEKLFF. The variable domain in full, completed from reference TRBV28 and TRBJ1-4, reads DVKVTQSSRYLVKRTGEKVFLECVQDMDHENMFWYRQDPGLGLRLIYFSYDVKMKEKGDIPEGYSVSREKKERFSLILESASTNQTSMYLCASSSPRDSATNEKLFFGSGTQLSVL.

In regard to this clone: The read ends 3 residues shy of where the CDR3 ends; the end is completed using the germline J gene. J is TRBJ1-5 and V is TRBV10-3; no reliable D call. The V end was cut by 0 bases, the J end by 5 bases, with 14 bases between. CDR1 is ENHRY, CDR2 SYGVKD, per germline. This CDR3 is built from 16 residues. CDR3 DNA, as far as it was read: TGTGCCATCAGTGAGTCGGGCCCTACTGGAGATCAGCCC. The encoded protein is CAISESGPTGDQP. The full CDR3 protein is CAISESGPTGDQPQHF.

A word on this clone: Read sequence stops 3 residues before the CDR3 end, and the germline J gene provides the missing end. The rearrangement links TRBV6-2 or TRBV6-3 to TRBJ2-7; 9 nucleotides match TRBD1. The CDR3 contains 17 residues. V shed 7 bases and J 0 bases; nucleotides not matched to a gene: 13. Germline values: CDR1 MNHEY, CDR2 SVGEGT. CDR3 in amino acids: CASIGRSDRGNSYEQYF. CDR3 DNA (partial): TGTGCCAGCATTGGTAGGAGCGACAGGGGGAACTCCTACGAG.